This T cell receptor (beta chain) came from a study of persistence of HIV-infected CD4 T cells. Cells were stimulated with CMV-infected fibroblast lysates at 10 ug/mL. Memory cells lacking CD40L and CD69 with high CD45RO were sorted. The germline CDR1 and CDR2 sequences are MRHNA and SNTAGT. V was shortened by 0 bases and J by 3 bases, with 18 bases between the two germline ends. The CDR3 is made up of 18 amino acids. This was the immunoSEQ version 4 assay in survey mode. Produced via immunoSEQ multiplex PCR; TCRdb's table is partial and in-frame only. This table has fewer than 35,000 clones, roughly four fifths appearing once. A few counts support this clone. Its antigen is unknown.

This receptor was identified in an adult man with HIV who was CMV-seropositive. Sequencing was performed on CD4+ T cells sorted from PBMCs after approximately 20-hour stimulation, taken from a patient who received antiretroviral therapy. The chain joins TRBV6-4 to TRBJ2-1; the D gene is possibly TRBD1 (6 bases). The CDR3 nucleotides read TGTGCCAGCAGTGACTCTGGCTTCTTGGGGGCTGGCTACAATGAGCAGTTCTTC. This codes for CASSDSGFLGAGYNEQFF.